The 18 T cell receptor beta chains reported below all come from one sample, sequenced in a study of graft-versus-host responses after intestinal transplantation. Sequencing was performed with immunoSEQ multiplex PCR; in TCRdb, only in-frame clones are kept and a portion is missing. The sample yields thousands of clones, around 33% seen once. Each mixed lymphocyte reaction held approximately 200,000 CFSE-labeled responders and approximately 200,000 irradiated violet-dye-labeled stimulators. The sequencing used alloreactive CD8+ T cells from a mixed lymphocyte reaction culture, collected before intestinal transplant. Subset denoted: CFSE-low proliferating T cells sorted from roughly six-day pre-transplant mixed lymphocyte reaction (GvH or HvG direction). These receptors were collected from a human patient who received an intestinal transplant.

This clone counts as medium-sized. The rearrangement uses TRBV4-1 and TRBJ2-7; TRBD1 agrees at 7 bases. Germline V gene sequence: CDR1 MGHRA, CDR2 YSYEKL. The CDR3 sequence is 16 residues long. V shed 0 bases, J shed 2 bases, and the junction held 7 bases outside the gene matches. The CDR3 DNA follows: TGCGCCAGCAGCCAAGATCGGACAGGTCTAGCCTACGAGCAGTACTTC. Its protein product is CASSQDRTGLAYEQYF.

Relative to its sample, this clone is medium-sized. The chain carries TRBV7-9 and TRBJ2-7; TRBD1 agrees at 7 bases. V shed 8 bases and J 5 bases; nucleotides not matched to a gene: 12. The germline V gene has CDR1 SEHNR and CDR2 FQNEAQ (reference sequence). This CDR3 region has 14 residues. The CDR3 protein is CASSLTGRIHEQYF. CDR3 bases: TGTGCCAGCTCCCTGACAGGGAGAATACACGAGCAGTACTTC.

This chain connects TRBV6-1 to TRBJ1-1; 8 bases are a match to TRBD1. CDR3 size: 13 residues. Unmatched junction bases numbered 6, after V lost 6 bases and J lost 6 bases. The germline V gene has CDR1 MNHNS and CDR2 SASEGT. CDR3 sequence: CASRAGGAPEAFF. The CDR3 region has the DNA TGTGCCAGCAGGGCAGGGGGCGCCCCTGAAGCTTTCTTT.

This clone turned up a few times. The chain combines TRBV27 with TRBJ1-2; TRBD1 matches at 10 bases. This CDR3 has 16 residues. The ends lost 6 bases at V and 0 bases at J; junction bases unmatched: 7. The germline gives CDR1 MNHEY, CDR2 SMNVEV (reference sequence). The CDR3 bases are TGTGCCAGCAGCACAGGACAGGGGGGCTCTAACTATGGCTACACCTTC. Translated: CASSTGQGGSNYGYTF.

The table lists this clone with a few counts. J is TRBJ2-1 and V is TRBV7-3; tentatively, D is TRBD2 (5 bases). The CDR3 is made up of 15 amino acids. Germline assignment: CDR1 SGHTA and CDR2 FQGTGA. With 3 bases removed from V and 0 bases from J, the gap between germline ends came to 9 bases. In nucleotides, the CDR3 is TGTGCCAGCAGCTTTCTCGGGATCTCCTACAATGAGCAGTTCTTC. This codes for CASSFLGISYNEQFF. Using reference TRBV7-3 and TRBJ2-1 for the parts outside the CDR3, the full variable domain is GAGVSQTPSNKVTEKGKYVELRCDPISGHTALYWYRQSLGQGPEFLIYFQGTGAADDSGLPNDRFFAVRPEGSVSTLKIQRTERGDSAVYLCASSFLGISYNEQFFGPGTRLTVL.

DNA of the CDR3: TGTGCCAGCAGTCCGGGACTAGCGGGCTACGAGCAGTACTTC. It translates to CASSPGLAGYEQYF. V is TRBV28 and J is TRBJ2-7; 12 nucleotides line up with TRBD2. The junction had 2 bases not matched to a gene; V was cut back by 5 bases and J by 3 bases. The CDR3 spans 14 residues. Germline V CDR1 and CDR2: MDHEN, SYDVKM.

The J gene is TRBJ2-4, the V gene TRBV5-1; tentatively, D is TRBD1 (6 bases). Deletions cut 2 bases from V and 3 bases from J, with 15 bases between. Per the germline V gene, CDR1 is SGHRS and CDR2 is YFSETQ. The length of the CDR3 is 16 residues. CDR3 sequence (DNA): TGCGCCAGCAGCTTCAGGGTGGGGGCCTTCAAAAACATTCAGTACTTC. Amino acids: CASSFRVGAFKNIQYF.

This clone was observed a handful of times. The chain has TRBV6-1 and TRBJ2-5, with D possibly TRBD1 on 6 matching bases. The CDR3 contains 13 residues. V was shortened by 10 bases and J by 2 bases, with 14 bases between the two germline ends. Germline CDR1 and CDR2: MNHNS and SASEGT. In DNA form, the CDR3 reads TGTGCCACTAAATATAGGGGGCAAGAGACCCAGTACTTC. Its translation is CATKYRGQETQYF.

The chain links TRBV7-3 to TRBJ2-7; 7 bases map to TRBD2. Trimming cost V 2 bases and J 2 bases; bases outside gene matches: 9. This CDR3 region has 16 residues. Germline assignment: CDR1 SGHTA and CDR2 FQGTGA. CDR3 sequence (DNA): TGTGCCAGCAGCTTAGTTCTGGCGGGAGCGACCTACGAGCAGTACTTC. Its translation is CASSLVLAGATYEQYF.

This clone has only a few counts. V usage is TRBV28 and J usage is TRBJ1-1; maybe TRBD1 (5 bases). Germline assignment: CDR1 MDHEN and CDR2 SYDVKM. Deletions cut 3 bases from V and 0 bases from J, with 11 bases between. The CDR3 consists of 15 residues. The CDR3, as DNA: TGTGCCAGCAGTTTTGACAGTGATATGAACACTGAAGCTTTCTTT. Its translation is CASSFDSDMNTEAFF.

The gene calls are TRBV28 and TRBJ2-7; 8 nucleotides align to TRBD1. The ends lost 8 bases at V and 7 bases at J; junction bases unmatched: 7. The CDR3 is 12 amino acids. CDR1 and CDR2 (germline): MDHEN, SYDVKM. CDR3 in DNA: TGTGCCAGCGACCAGGGGGCTCCGGAGCAGTACTTC. Its protein is CASDQGAPEQYF.

This clone was counted a few times. The gene calls are TRBV28 and TRBJ2-3; 7 bases line up with TRBD2. Germline V gene data show CDR1 as MDHEN and CDR2 as SYDVKM. CDR3 size: 17 residues. V was pared by 3 bases and J by 2 bases, with 11 bases of the junction left unmatched. For the CDR3, the DNA is TGTGCCAGCAGTTTTCGCCCAGCGGGACGGGACACAGATACGCAGTATTTT. It translates to CASSFRPAGRDTDTQYF.

By sample fraction, this clone is medium-sized. CDR3 DNA sequence: TGTGCCAGCAGTTTTGGGGGGTACTCCTACGAGCAGTACTTC. Its translation: CASSFGGYSYEQYF. V is TRBV27 and J is TRBJ2-7, with D possibly being TRBD2 (6 bases). In germline, CDR1 is MNHEY, CDR2 SMNVEV (reference sequence). V was trimmed by 3 bases and J by 0 bases, leaving 9 bases between them. The CDR3 totals 14 residues.

By frequency in the sample, this clone is medium-sized. The CDR3 DNA is TGTGCCAGCAGCGTAGCAGAAGGAGGGACTGAAGCTTTCTTT. Its protein is CASSVAEGGTEAFF. The chain uses TRBV9 and TRBJ1-1; no clear D. Germline V CDR1 and CDR2: SGDLS, YYNGEE. The V end was cut by 0 bases, the J end by 5 bases, with 11 bases between. The CDR3 runs to 14 residues.

This clone has a single count. V usage is TRBV6-1 and J usage is TRBJ1-2; 8 bases map to TRBD1. The CDR3 has 19 residues. From germline, CDR1 is MNHNS and CDR2 SASEGT. The V and J ends lost 2 bases and 0 bases, in that order; junction bases with no gene match: 14. The CDR3 DNA reads as TGTGCCAGCAGTGAAAACATTTTGGGCAGGGGGCAATCTAACTATGGCTACACCTTC. It specifies CASSENILGRGQSNYGYTF.

This clone turned up a few times. This rearrangement joins TRBV13 to TRBJ2-3, with 9 bases fitting TRBD1. V gave up 5 bases and J gave up 4 bases; unmatched junction bases: 10. CDR1 is PRHDT and CDR2 is FYEKMQ in the germline V gene (reference sequence). This CDR3 has 16 amino acids. CDR3 sequence reads: CASSQTGTGTSDTQYF. The CDR3, as DNA: TGTGCCAGCAGCCAAACCGGGACAGGGACATCAGATACGCAGTATTTT.

The genes are TRBV30 and TRBJ1-2; unclear D gene. The germline CDR1 and CDR2 sequences are GTSNPN and SVGIG (reference sequence). The CDR3 runs to 16 residues. The ends were cut back, 5 bases at V and 4 bases at J, with 23 bases in the middle. In DNA form, the CDR3 reads TGTGCCTGGGTATGTGAGCGTTATAGAAAGATCTATGGCTACACCTTC. Translation gives CAWVCERYRKIYGYTF. Combining the CDR3 with reference TRBV30 and TRBJ1-2 gives the whole variable domain SQTIHQWPATLVQPVGSPLSLECTVEGTSNPNLYWYRQAAGRGLQLLFYSVGIGQISSEVPQNLSASRPQDRQFILSSKKLLLSDSGFYLCAWVCERYRKIYGYTFGSGTRLTVV.

This clone was recorded a few times. This rearrangement joins TRBV7-9 to TRBJ2-1; 10 nucleotides match TRBD2. CDR1 and CDR2 (germline): SEHNR, FQNEAQ (reference sequence). Unmatched junction bases numbered 5, after V lost 5 bases and J lost 4 bases. The CDR3 loop spans 15 amino acids. In nucleotides, the CDR3 is TGTGCCAGCAGCAACCTAGCGGGAGCTTACAATGAGCAGTTCTTC. It specifies CASSNLAGAYNEQFF.